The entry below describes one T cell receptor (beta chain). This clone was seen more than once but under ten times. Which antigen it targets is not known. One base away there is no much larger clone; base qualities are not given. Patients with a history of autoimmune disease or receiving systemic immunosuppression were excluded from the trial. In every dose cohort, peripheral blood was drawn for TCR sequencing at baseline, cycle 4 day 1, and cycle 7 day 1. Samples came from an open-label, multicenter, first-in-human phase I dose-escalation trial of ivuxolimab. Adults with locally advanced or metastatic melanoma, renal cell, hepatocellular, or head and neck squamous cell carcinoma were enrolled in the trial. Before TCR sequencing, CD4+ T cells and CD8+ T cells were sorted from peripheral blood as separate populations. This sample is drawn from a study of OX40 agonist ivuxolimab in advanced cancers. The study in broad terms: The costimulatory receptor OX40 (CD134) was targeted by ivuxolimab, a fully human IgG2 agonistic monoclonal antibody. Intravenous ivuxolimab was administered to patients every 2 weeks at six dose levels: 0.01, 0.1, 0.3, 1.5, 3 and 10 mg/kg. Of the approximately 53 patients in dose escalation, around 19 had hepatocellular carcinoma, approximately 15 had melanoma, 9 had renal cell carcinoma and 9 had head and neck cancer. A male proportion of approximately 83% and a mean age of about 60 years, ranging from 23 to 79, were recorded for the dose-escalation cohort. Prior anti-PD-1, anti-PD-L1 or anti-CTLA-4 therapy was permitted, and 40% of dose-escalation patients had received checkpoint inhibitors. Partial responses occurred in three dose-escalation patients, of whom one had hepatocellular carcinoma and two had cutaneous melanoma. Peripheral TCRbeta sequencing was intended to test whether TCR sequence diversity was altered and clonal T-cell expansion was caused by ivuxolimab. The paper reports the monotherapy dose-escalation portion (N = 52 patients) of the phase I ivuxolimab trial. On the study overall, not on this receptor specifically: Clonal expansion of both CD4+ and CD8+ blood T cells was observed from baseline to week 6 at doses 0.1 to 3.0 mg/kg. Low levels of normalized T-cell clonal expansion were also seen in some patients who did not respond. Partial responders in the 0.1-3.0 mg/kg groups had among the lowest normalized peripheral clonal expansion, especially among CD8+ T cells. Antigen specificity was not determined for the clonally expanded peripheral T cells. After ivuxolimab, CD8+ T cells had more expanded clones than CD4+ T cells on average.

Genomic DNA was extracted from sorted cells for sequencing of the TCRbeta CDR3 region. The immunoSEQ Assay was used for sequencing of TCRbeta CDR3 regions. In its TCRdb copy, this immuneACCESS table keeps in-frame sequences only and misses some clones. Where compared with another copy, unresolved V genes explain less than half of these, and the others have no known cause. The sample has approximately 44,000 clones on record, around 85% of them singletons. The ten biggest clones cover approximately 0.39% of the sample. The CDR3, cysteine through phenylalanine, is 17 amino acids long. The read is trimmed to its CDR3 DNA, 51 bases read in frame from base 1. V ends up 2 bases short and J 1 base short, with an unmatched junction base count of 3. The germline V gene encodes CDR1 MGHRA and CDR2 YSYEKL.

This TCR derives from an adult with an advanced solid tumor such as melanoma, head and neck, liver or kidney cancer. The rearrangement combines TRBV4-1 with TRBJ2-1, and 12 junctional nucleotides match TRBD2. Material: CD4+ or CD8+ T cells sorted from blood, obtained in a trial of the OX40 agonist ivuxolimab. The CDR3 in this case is CASSQPSGRASYNEQFF. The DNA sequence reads TGCGCCAGCAGCCAACCTAGCGGGAGGGCTTCCTACAATGAGCAGTTCTTC.